This TCR beta chain was documented in a study of T cell responses to AZD1222 COVID-19 vaccine. Sequenced by immunoSEQ multiplex PCR; TCRdb stores in-frame clones only, minus some. Here the sample spans about 110,000 clones, around 86% being singletons. CDR1 is MNHEY, CDR2 SVGAGI, per germline. V was pared by 0 bases and J by 0 bases, with 11 bases between. This CDR3 spans 16 amino acids. V and J are TRBV6-5 and TRBJ1-1, with unresolved D. The TCR was taken from an adult in good health. Source: peripheral blood, taken on day 0 of AZD1222 vaccination. The CDR3 nucleotides are TGTGCCAGCAGTTACTCGAGAAGATTGATGAACACTGAAGCTTTCTTT. It translates to CASSYSRRLMNTEAFF.